This entry lists 29 T cell receptor beta chains sequenced from one sample in a study of blood T cell repertoires in COVID-19. The protocol was immunoSEQ multiplex PCR, while the TCRdb copy is restricted to in-frame clones and leaves out a portion. This repertoire shows under 300,000 clones, around 90% found once; its top ten account for 1.7%. The sequenced sample was PBMCs or T cells enriched from blood (not recorded which). The receptors come from a woman aged 40 to 50 who had recovered from COVID-19.

The chain joins TRBV24-1 to TRBJ2-3; TRBD2 matches at 8 bases. CDR1 KGHDR and CDR2 SFDVKD come from the germline V gene. The CDR3 has 16 residues. The V gene end was trimmed by 7 bases and the J gene end by 4 bases; junction bases not matched to a gene: 12. As DNA, the CDR3 is TGTGCCACCAGCGGGGGACGGGAGGGGAGGGCAGATACGCAGTATTTT. Protein product: CATSGGREGRADTQYF.

The V call is TRBV9, the J call TRBJ1-1; a weak D match, TRBD1 (6 bases). The CDR3 has 17 amino acids. The germline CDR1 and CDR2 sequences are SGDLS and YYNGEE. The V and J ends lost 1 base and 1 base respectively, with 17 bases between them. The CDR3: CASSVNSGGLTNTEAFF. The CDR3 bases are TGTGCCAGCAGCGTAAATTCGGGGGGGCTAACGAACACTGAAGCTTTCTTT.

This rearrangement joins TRBV27 to TRBJ1-1; D unclear. This CDR3 has 13 residues. Looked up from germline, CDR1 is MNHEY and CDR2 is SMNVEV (reference sequence). V was trimmed by 5 bases and J by 0 bases, leaving 7 bases between them. CDR3 region: CASSNYMNTEAFF. In DNA form, the CDR3 reads TGTGCCAGCAGTAACTATATGAACACTGAAGCTTTCTTT.

The chain couples TRBV9 to TRBJ1-6; 7 bases are a match to TRBD1. Germline CDR1 reads SGDLS; CDR2 reads YYNGEE. Trimming cost V 4 bases and J 0 bases; bases outside gene matches: 4. CDR3 length: 16 residues. The CDR3 DNA follows: TGTGCCAGCAGCCCGGGACAGAGCTCCTATAATTCACCCCTCCACTTT. Its translation is CASSPGQSSYNSPLHF.

The chain links TRBV9 to TRBJ2-1; D is ambiguous. V was trimmed by 3 bases and J by 5 bases, leaving 12 bases between them. The germline gives CDR1 SGDLS, CDR2 YYNGEE. The CDR3 runs 14 residues. The CDR3 DNA reads TGTGCCAGCAGCGACTCACCGATAGACAATGAGCAGTTCTTC. Protein sequence: CASSDSPIDNEQFF.

This sequence joins TRBV18 and TRBJ2-7, with D possibly TRBD2 on 5 matching bases. The V and J ends lost 4 bases and 2 bases respectively, with 9 bases between them. This CDR3 region has 13 residues. Germline CDR1 and CDR2: KGHSH and LQKENI. This CDR3 reads CASSQGDPYEQYF. The CDR3 nucleotides are TGTGCCAGCTCACAGGGAGACCCCTACGAGCAGTACTTC.

In its sample, this clone was seen once. This chain uses TRBV27 with TRBJ2-3, with a possible D match to TRBD2 (6 bases). The CDR3 runs 16 residues. Trimming took off 2 bases at V and 6 bases at J, with 18 bases between the two ends. Germline CDR1 and CDR2: MNHEY and SMNVEV (reference sequence). The CDR3 loop reads CASSLRYSDRGDTQYF. Here the CDR3 DNA reads TGTGCCAGCAGTTTACGGTATTCAGATCGGGGGGATACGCAGTATTTT.

This clone is a singleton in its sample. The rearrangement uses TRBV30 and TRBJ1-5; 9 positions agree with TRBD1. J was trimmed by 0 bases and V by 1 base; bases with no gene match: 10. Germline assignment: CDR1 GTSNPN and CDR2 SVGIG (reference sequence). This CDR3 has 18 residues. The CDR3 protein is CAWSGGTGKGSSNQPQHF. CDR3 in DNA: TGTGCCTGGAGTGGGGGGACAGGGAAGGGATCTAGCAATCAGCCCCAGCATTTT.

This chain links TRBV2 with TRBJ2-5, with unresolved D. This CDR3 has 15 amino acids. Between the trimmed V and J ends, which lost 0 bases and 5 bases, there was a span of 13 bases. Germline CDR1 is SNHLY and CDR2 is FYNNEI. The DNA of the CDR3 is TGTGCCAGCAGTGAAGCAATTATTCCTTCGGAGACCCAGTACTTC. This encodes CASSEAIIPSETQYF.

The chain is built from TRBV6-5 and TRBJ1-5, with a weak D call TRBD1 (6 bases). Germline CDR1 reads MNHEY; CDR2 reads SVGAGI. This CDR3 comprises 15 residues. Trimming removed 6 bases from V and 2 bases from J, with 14 bases in between. This CDR3 is CASRPPTGGNQPQHF. The CDR3 bases are TGTGCCAGCAGACCTCCGACAGGTGGCAATCAGCCCCAGCATTTT.

The CDR3 protein is CASSSRYYDYGYTF. CDR3 sequence (DNA): TGTGCCAGCAGCTCGCGGTACTACGACTATGGCTACACCTTC. The V call is TRBV7-2, the J call TRBJ1-2; D unresolved. The CDR3 extends over 14 amino acids. The V gene's germline CDR1 is SGHTA and CDR2 FQGNSA. V was pared by 4 bases and J by 3 bases, with 12 bases between.

This chain uses TRBV6-1 with TRBJ2-7; 10 bases are a match to TRBD1. Per germline, CDR1 MNHNS and CDR2 SASEGT. There are 16 residues in the CDR3. Trimming cost V 4 bases and J 3 bases; bases outside gene matches: 9. The CDR3 loop is CASSGRDRGIGYEQYF. The CDR3 DNA is TGTGCCAGCAGTGGGAGGGACAGGGGAATTGGCTACGAGCAGTACTTC.

The rearrangement joins TRBV30 to TRBJ2-5; TRBD1 aligns across 9 bases. The CDR3 length is 15 residues. In germline, CDR1 is GTSNPN, CDR2 SVGIG (reference sequence). The trim removed 4 bases at V and 3 bases at J, leaving 9 bases unmatched. The CDR3 coding sequence is TGTGCCTGGAACCAACCGGGACAGGGAGAAGAGACCCAGTACTTC. This translates into CAWNQPGQGEETQYF.

J is TRBJ2-3 and V is TRBV6-2 or TRBV6-3; 8 bases are shared with TRBD2. The CDR3 consists of 16 residues. Trimming at V came to 0 bases and at J to 5 bases, leaving 7 bases not matched to a gene. Germline CDR1 MNHEY, CDR2 SVGEGT. The CDR3 spells CASSYSAGGGRDTQYF. CDR3 coding DNA: TGTGCCAGCAGTTACTCGGCGGGAGGAGGTCGAGATACGCAGTATTTT.

The sample holds one count of this clone. The V gene is TRBV13, the J gene TRBJ2-3; 8 nucleotides match TRBD2. Germline V CDR1 and CDR2: PRHDT, FYEKMQ (reference sequence). The junction had 3 bases not matched to a gene; V was cut back by 0 bases and J by 1 base. The CDR3 runs 16 residues. CDR3 in amino acids: CASSLGGGAGTDTQYF. DNA for the CDR3: TGTGCCAGCAGCTTAGGCGGGGGGGCCGGCACAGATACGCAGTATTTT.

The gene calls are TRBV9 and TRBJ2-3; D remains unclear. The CDR3 is 15 amino acids. Trimming left V 0 bases short and J 2 bases short, with 10 bases between. Germline lookup yields CDR1 SGDLS and CDR2 YYNGEE. CDR3 sequence (DNA): TGTGCCAGCAGCGTAGGGTTCTGGCCCACAGATACGCAGTATTTT. Amino acid sequence: CASSVGFWPTDTQYF.

This chain connects TRBV19 to TRBJ2-2; D might be TRBD1 (6 bases). CDR1 LNHDA and CDR2 SQIVND come from the germline V gene (reference sequence). The CDR3 runs to 14 residues. Deletions cut 6 bases from V and 5 bases from J, with 13 bases between. This CDR3 reads CASSAGEGTGELFF. The CDR3 DNA sequence: TGTGCCAGTAGCGCAGGGGAAGGAACCGGGGAGCTGTTTTTT.

The V and J genes are TRBV5-4 and TRBJ2-3; D is uncertain. The CDR3 is made up of 13 amino acids. V dropped 4 bases and J dropped 13 bases, with 19 bases sitting between them. The germline gives CDR1 SGHNT, CDR2 YYREEE (reference sequence). The chain's CDR3 is CASSQADPSPEYF. The CDR3 DNA is TGTGCCAGCAGCCAAGCCGATCCATCACCCGAGTATTTT.

The rearrangement links TRBV5-3 to TRBJ1-5, with TRBD1 as a possible D gene (5 bases). TRBV5-3 is treated as an ORF (open reading frame) with a function not yet certain. V dropped 1 base and J dropped 6 bases, with 20 bases sitting between them. This CDR3 contains 17 residues. CDR3 in amino acids: CARSLFSGFRGTQPQHF. As DNA, the CDR3 is TGTGCCAGAAGCTTGTTTTCGGGCTTTCGGGGGACTCAGCCCCAGCATTTT.

This clone was counted a single time. CDR3 region: CASSTQKGLAGGPQQFF. CDR3 nucleotides: TGTGCCAGCAGCACACAGAAGGGGCTAGCGGGAGGGCCTCAGCAGTTCTTC. The gene calls are TRBV7-8 and TRBJ2-1; 12 nucleotides align to TRBD2. This CDR3 has 17 amino acids. The germline CDR1 and CDR2 sequences are SGHVS and FQNEAQ. After removal of 5 bases from V and 11 bases from J, the junction contained 16 bases not matched to a gene. Based on the CDR3 plus reference TRBV7-8 and TRBJ2-1, the full variable domain is GAGVSQSPRYKVAKRGQDVALRCDPISGHVSLFWYQQALGQGPEFLTYFQNEAQLDKSGLPSDRFFAERPEGSVSTLKIQRTQQEDSAVYLCASSTQKGLAGGPQQFFGPGTRLTVL.

A note on this clone: Other DNA sequences in this specimen translate into the identical CDR3. The chain combines TRBV5-1 with TRBJ1-1, with a weak D call TRBD1 (5 bases). The germline gives CDR1 SGHRS, CDR2 YFSETQ. Trimming removed 3 bases at V and 1 base at J, with 10 bases between. This CDR3 has 14 residues. Written as DNA, the CDR3 is TGCGCCAGCAGCTCGCTAACAGGGAACACTGAAGCTTTCTTT. Its translation: CASSSLTGNTEAFF.

This clone was counted a few times. The chain has TRBV6-2 or TRBV6-3 and TRBJ2-7, with TRBD1 matching over 8 bases. Trimming cost V 6 bases and J 3 bases; bases outside gene matches: 4. The CDR3 is 13 amino acids. Germline V lookup: CDR1 MNHEY, CDR2 SVGEGT. The CDR3 DNA reads TGTGCCAGCAGCGAACAGGGGGGCTACGAGCAGTACTTC. Its translation: CASSEQGGYEQYF.

This chain connects TRBV28 to TRBJ1-2, with TRBD1 as a possible D gene (6 bases). Trimming stripped 6 bases from V and 6 bases from J, with 14 bases between. The CDR3 is 13 residues long. The germline V gene has CDR1 MDHEN and CDR2 SYDVKM. CDR3 DNA: TGTGCCAGCAGCCCGGGGGGGCAGGATGGCTACACCTTC. This gives the protein CASSPGGQDGYTF.

The rearrangement joins TRBV27 to TRBJ2-1; TRBD2 aligns across 9 bases. The CDR3 covers 20 residues. V was pared by 2 bases and J by 1 base, with 15 bases of the junction left unmatched. Germline values: CDR1 MNHEY, CDR2 SMNVEV (reference sequence). CDR3 loop: CASSLVASAASGRSYNEQFF. The CDR3 DNA reads as TGTGCCAGCAGTTTAGTCGCCTCCGCCGCCAGCGGGAGGTCCTACAATGAGCAGTTCTTC.

This chain links TRBV14 with TRBJ1-1; perhaps TRBD1 as D (6 bases). This CDR3 comprises 13 residues. Trimming stripped 4 bases from V and 6 bases from J, with 12 bases between. Germline V gene sequence: CDR1 SGHDN, CDR2 FVKESK. The CDR3 sequence: CASSLLQGSEAFF. The CDR3, as DNA: TGTGCCAGCAGCCTCCTACAGGGATCTGAAGCTTTCTTT.

The chain couples TRBV6-5 to TRBJ2-2; no firm D call. There are 12 residues in the CDR3. V lost 4 bases and J lost 8, with 8 bases in between. Looked up from germline, CDR1 is MNHEY and CDR2 is SVGAGI. This CDR3 reads CASSFSTGELFF. Written as DNA, the CDR3 is TGTGCCAGCAGTTTTTCGACAGGGGAGCTGTTTTTT.

V gene TRBV5-1 combines with J gene TRBJ1-4, with D possibly being TRBD1 (6 bases). CDR1 and CDR2 (germline): SGHRS, YFSETQ. The V end lost 0 bases, the J end lost 7 bases, and 16 bases lay between the germline ends. There are 16 residues in the CDR3. CDR3 in DNA: TGCGCCAGCAGCTTGGATCCAGGGGCGGGGGGTGAAAAACTGTTTTTT. As protein: CASSLDPGAGGEKLFF.

This rearrangement joins TRBV1 to TRBJ2-3; TRBD2, the table's D call, was not compared with the DNA. TRBV1 is designated a pseudogene. This CDR3 has 19 residues. The CDR3 DNA is TGCACCAGCAGCCAAGATCAGAGACTGCTACCCTCTAGCACAGATACGCAGTATTTT. This translates into CTSSQDQRLLPSSTDTQYF.

This chain connects TRBV7-2 to TRBJ2-7; D unclear. The CDR3 extends over 11 amino acids. V lost 3 bases to trimming and J lost 6 bases, with 6 bases between them. The germline CDR1 and CDR2 sequences are SGHTA and FQGNSA. This chain's CDR3 is CASSFYGEQYF. The CDR3 coding sequence is TGTGCCAGCAGCTTCTACGGCGAGCAGTACTTC.